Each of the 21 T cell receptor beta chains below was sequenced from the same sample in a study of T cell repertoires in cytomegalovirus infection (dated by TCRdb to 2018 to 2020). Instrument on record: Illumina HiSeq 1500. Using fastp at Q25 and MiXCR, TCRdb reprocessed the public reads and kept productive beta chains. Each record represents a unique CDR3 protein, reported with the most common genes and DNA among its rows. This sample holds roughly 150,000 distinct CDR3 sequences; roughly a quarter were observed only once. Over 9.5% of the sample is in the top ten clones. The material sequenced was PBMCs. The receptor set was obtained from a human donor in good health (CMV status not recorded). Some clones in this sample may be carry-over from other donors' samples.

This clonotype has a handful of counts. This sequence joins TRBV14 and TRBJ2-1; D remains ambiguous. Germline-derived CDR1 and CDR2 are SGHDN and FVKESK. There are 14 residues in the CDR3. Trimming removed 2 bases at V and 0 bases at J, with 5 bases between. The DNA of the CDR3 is TGTGCCAGCAGCCAAAGGGACTCCTACAATGAGCAGTTCTTC. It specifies CASSQRDSYNEQFF.

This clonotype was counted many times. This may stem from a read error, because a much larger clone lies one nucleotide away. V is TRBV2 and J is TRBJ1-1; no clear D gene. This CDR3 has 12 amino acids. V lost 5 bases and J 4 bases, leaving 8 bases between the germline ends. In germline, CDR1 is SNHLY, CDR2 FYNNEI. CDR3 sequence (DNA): TGTGCCAGCAGTAGAGAGTTCACTGAAGCTTTCTTT. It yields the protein CASSREFTEAFF.

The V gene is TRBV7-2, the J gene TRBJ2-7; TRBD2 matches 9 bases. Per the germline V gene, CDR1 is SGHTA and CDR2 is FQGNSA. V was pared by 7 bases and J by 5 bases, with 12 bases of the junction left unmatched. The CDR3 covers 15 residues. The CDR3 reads CASNRIGGTSNEQYF. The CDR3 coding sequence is TGTGCCAGCAACCGTATCGGCGGGACTAGCAACGAGCAGTACTTC.

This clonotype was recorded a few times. The chain's CDR3 is CASSPGTGARGEQYF. Written as DNA, the CDR3 is TGTGCCAGCAGCCCCGGGACAGGGGCCAGGGGCGAGCAGTACTTC. The chain recombines TRBV14 with TRBJ2-7; TRBD1 matches 10 bases. The junction had 9 bases not matched to a gene; V was cut back by 4 bases and J by 6 bases. CDR3 length: 15 residues. Germline V CDR1 and CDR2: SGHDN, FVKESK.

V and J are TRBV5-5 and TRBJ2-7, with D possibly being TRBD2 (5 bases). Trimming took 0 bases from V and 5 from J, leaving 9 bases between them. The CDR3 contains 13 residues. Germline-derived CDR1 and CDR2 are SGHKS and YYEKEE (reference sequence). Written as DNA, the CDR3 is TGTGCCAGCAGCTTGGTCGGGGTTCACGAGCAGTACTTC. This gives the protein CASSLVGVHEQYF.

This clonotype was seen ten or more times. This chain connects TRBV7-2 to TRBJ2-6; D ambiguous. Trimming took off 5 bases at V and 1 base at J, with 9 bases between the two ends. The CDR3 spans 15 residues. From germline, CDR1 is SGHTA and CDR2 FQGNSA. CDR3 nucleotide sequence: TGTGCCAGCAGCCTCGCCTCTTCTGGGGCCAACGTCCTGACTTTC. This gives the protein CASSLASSGANVLTF.

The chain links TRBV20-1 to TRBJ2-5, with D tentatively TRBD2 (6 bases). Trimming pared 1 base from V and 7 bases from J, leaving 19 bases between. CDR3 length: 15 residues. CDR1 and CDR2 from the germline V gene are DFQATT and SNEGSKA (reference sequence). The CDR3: CSARVVGLAGGTQYF. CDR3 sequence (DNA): TGCAGTGCTAGAGTGGTGGGGCTGGCCGGGGGGACCCAGTACTTC.

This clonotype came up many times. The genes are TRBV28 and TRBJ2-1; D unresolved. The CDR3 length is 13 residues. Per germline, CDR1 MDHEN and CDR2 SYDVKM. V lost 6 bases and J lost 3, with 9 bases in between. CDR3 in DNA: TGTGCCAGCAGCCAAGGCGGCTACAATGAGCAGTTCTTC. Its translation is CASSQGGYNEQFF.

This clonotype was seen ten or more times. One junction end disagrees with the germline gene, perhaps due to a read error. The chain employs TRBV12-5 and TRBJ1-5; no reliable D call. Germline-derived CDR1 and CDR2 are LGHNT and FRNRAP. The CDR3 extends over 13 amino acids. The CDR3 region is CASADDTNHPQHF. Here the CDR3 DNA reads TGTGCTAGTGCCGACGACACCAATCATCCCCAGCATTTT.

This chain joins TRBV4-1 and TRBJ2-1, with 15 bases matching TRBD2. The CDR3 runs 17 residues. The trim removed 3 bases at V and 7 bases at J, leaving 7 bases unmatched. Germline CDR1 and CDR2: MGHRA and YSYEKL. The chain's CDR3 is CASSHGLAGGPVNEQFF. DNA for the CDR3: TGCGCCAGCAGCCACGGACTAGCGGGGGGGCCGGTTAATGAGCAGTTCTTC.

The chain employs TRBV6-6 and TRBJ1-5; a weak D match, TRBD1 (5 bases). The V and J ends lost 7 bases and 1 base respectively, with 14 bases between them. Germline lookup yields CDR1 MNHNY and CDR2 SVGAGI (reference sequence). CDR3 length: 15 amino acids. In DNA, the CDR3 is TGTGCCAGCAACGGGCAGGGTCAAAGCAATCAGCCCCAGCATTTT. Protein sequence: CASNGQGQSNQPQHF.

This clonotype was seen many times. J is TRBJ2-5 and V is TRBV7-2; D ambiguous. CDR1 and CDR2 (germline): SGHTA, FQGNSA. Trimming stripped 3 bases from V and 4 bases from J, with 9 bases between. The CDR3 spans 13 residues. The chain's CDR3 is CASSFRLTETQYF. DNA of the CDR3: TGTGCCAGCAGCTTCCGTCTTACAGAGACCCAGTACTTC.

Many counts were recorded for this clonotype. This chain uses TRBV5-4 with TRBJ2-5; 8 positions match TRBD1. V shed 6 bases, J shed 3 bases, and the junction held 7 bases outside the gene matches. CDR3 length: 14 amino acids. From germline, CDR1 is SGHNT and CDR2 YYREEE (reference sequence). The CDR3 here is CASKVDRGEETQYF. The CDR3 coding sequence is TGTGCCAGCAAGGTCGACAGGGGAGAAGAGACCCAGTACTTC.

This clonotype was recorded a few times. For the CDR3, the DNA is TGTGCCAGCAGCTTGGAAGAACCGGGACAGGGCTACGAGCAGTACTTC. Translated: CASSLEEPGQGYEQYF. The gene calls are TRBV5-6 and TRBJ2-7, with 9 nucleotides matching TRBD1. Germline assignment: CDR1 SGHDT and CDR2 YYEEEE. With 0 bases clipped from V and 3 bases from J, the junction kept 7 bases outside the gene matches. The CDR3 is 16 residues long.

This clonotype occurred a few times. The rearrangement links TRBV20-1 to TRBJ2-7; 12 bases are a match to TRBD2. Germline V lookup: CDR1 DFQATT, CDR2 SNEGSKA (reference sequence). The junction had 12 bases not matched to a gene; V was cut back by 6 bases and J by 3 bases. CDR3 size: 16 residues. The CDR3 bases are TGCAGTGCCACAGGACTAGCGGGAAATCACCTCTACGAGCAGTACTTC. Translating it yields CSATGLAGNHLYEQYF.

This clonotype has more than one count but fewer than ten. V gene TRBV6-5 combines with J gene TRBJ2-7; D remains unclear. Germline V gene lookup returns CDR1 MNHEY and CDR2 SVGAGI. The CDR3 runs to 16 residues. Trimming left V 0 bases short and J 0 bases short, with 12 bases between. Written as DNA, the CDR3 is TGTGCCAGCAGTTACTCAGGCCATTCGAGCTCCTACGAGCAGTACTTC. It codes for CASSYSGHSSSYEQYF.

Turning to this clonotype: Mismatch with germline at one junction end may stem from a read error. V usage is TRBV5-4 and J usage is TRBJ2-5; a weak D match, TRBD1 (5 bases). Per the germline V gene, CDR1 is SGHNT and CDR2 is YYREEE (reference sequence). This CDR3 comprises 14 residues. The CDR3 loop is CASKTGLGPEPQYF. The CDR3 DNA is TGTGCCAGCAAAACCGGGCTGGGGCCAGAGCCCCAGTACTTC.

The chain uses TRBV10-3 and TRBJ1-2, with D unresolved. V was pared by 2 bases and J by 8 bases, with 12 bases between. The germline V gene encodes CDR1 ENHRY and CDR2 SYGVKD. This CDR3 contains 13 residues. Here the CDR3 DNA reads TGTGCCATCAGTGAGGGGAGGGAAAAGGGCTACACCTTC. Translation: CAISEGREKGYTF.

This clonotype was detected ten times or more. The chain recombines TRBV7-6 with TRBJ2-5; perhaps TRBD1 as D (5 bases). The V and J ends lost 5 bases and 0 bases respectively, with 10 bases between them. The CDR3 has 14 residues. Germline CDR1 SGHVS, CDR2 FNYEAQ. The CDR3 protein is CASSARQNQETQYF. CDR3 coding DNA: TGTGCCAGCAGCGCGAGACAGAACCAAGAGACCCAGTACTTC.

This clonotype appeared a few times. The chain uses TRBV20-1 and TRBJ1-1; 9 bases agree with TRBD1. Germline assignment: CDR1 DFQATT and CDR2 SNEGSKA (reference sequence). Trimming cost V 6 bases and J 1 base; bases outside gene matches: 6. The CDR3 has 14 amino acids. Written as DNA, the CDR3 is TGCAGTGCACGGCGGACAGGGGCGAACACTGAAGCTTTCTTT. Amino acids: CSARRTGANTEAFF.

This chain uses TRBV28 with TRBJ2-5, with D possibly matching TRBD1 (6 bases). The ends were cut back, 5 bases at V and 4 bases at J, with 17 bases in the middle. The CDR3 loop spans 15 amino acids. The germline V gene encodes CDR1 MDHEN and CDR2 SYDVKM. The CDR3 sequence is CASSQTGTLGETQYF. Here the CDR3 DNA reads TGTGCCAGCAGTCAAACCGGGACATTGGGAGAGACCCAGTACTTC.